These 6 T cell receptor beta chains share one sample of origin, sequenced in a study of blood T cells in healthy people across ages. With a J-beta primer mix and a sample-barcoded 5' primer, a second PCR ran about 6 to 11 cycles. Using its own MiXCR run on the 5' RACE reads, TCRdb lists one record per CDR3 protein. Among roughly 800,000 distinct CDR3 sequences listed, 55% to 75% were seen once. Sequencing input: blood. The source of these receptors is a man aged 25-40 years in good health.

V usage is TRBV12-3 or TRBV12-4 and J usage is TRBJ2-1, with 7 bases matching TRBD2. This CDR3 has 15 residues. The ends lost 4 bases at V and 4 bases at J; junction bases unmatched: 7. CDR3 protein: CASSSGGGTYNEQFF. CDR3 bases: TGTGCCAGCAGTTCCGGCGGGGGAACTTACAATGAGCAGTTCTTC.

This chain connects TRBV10-3 to TRBJ2-3; no reliable D call. V was shortened by 7 bases and J by 6 bases, with 20 bases between the two germline ends. The CDR3 runs 15 residues. Germline V lookup: CDR1 ENHRY, CDR2 SYGVKD. The CDR3 region has the DNA TGTGCCATCATGACGAATCTAGGAGCTGGGGATACGCAGTATTTT. This encodes CAIMTNLGAGDTQYF.

V usage is TRBV7-8 and J usage is TRBJ1-1, with no clear D. The CDR3 has 13 residues. V was cut by 4 bases and J by 1 base, with 7 bases left in between. Germline loops: CDR1 SGHVS, CDR2 FQNEAQ. Here the CDR3 reads CASSYDKNTEAFF. The CDR3 DNA reads as TGTGCCAGCAGCTACGACAAGAACACTGAAGCTTTCTTT.

The chain employs TRBV20-1 and TRBJ2-4, with D uncertain. The J call may be faulty, since TRBJ2-7 better matches the DNA end. The CDR3 loop spans 13 amino acids. Germline V gene sequence: CDR1 DFQATT, CDR2 SNEGSKA (reference sequence). CDR3 sequence (DNA): TGCAGTGCTAGCGCTATCCGAGGACACGAGCAGTACTTC. Protein product: CSASAIRGHEQYF.

This clonotype has only a few counts. Possible read error: a much larger clone is one base away. The chain recombines TRBV2 with TRBJ2-5, with unresolved D. The end of the DNA fits TRBJ2-7 better, so the J call may be wrong. The CDR3 spans 10 residues. Germline lookup yields CDR1 SNHLY and CDR2 FYNNEI. The DNA of the CDR3 is TGTGCCAGCAGTTTCAACGAGCAGTACTTC. This codes for CASSFNEQYF.

This clonotype was seen a few times. The rearrangement uses TRBV12-3 or TRBV12-4 and TRBJ2-1; 8 bases line up with TRBD1. The CDR3 has 19 residues. J lost 0 bases, V lost 5 bases, and 15 bases had no gene match. The CDR3 spells CASSHPGQGIFSSYNEQFF. As DNA, the CDR3 is TGTGCCAGCAGTCACCCAGGACAGGGCATATTTAGCTCCTACAATGAGCAGTTCTTC.